The rows below give T cell receptor beta chains drawn from one sample of a study of Graves' ophthalmopathy and Graves' hyperthyroidism. Each CDR3 protein is one row after TCRdb ran MiXCR on the multiplex PCR reads. The table shows 900,000 to 1,200,000 distinct CDR3 sequences, with 35% to 40% occurring only once. Material: peripheral blood or thyroid tissue (not recorded which). These receptors came from an adult man with Graves' hyperthyroidism. Each CDR3 is given without its conserved first and last residue. Each record gives: CDR3 protein, J gene, V gene.

ASSLAEGNYGYT,TRBJ1-2,TRBV5-1
ASSQDSGLREKLF,TRBJ1-4,TRBV4-3
ATSVGTATNEKLF,TRBJ1-4,TRBV24-1
ATSDDKAGGPYEQY,TRBJ2-7,TRBV24-1
ASSPKATGTGHNEQF,TRBJ2-1,TRBV5-1
SARRQGTTEAF,TRBJ1-1,TRBV20-1
ASSMAGGSYEQY,TRBJ2-7,TRBV19
ASSQDWAGEQY,TRBJ2-7,TRBV3-1
SVEGERIGGSPLH,TRBJ1-6,TRBV29-1
ASSEVSGTLGETQY,TRBJ2-5,TRBV25-1
AISLTGGDSYEQY,TRBJ2-7,TRBV10-3
SVHPGAYEQY,TRBJ2-7,TRBV29-1
AIGVLTSSRTDTQY,TRBJ2-3,TRBV10-3
ASSPLGTYSGSNQPQH,TRBJ1-5,TRBV7-8
ASGLAALFTDLNQPQH,TRBJ1-5,TRBV7-2
ASSSLALGYNEQF,TRBJ2-1,TRBV7-9
SAIAGGPGETQY,TRBJ2-5,TRBV20-1
ASSLLGAGSETQY,TRBJ2-5,TRBV12-3/TRBV12-4
SVSRAATNEKLF,TRBJ1-4,TRBV29-1